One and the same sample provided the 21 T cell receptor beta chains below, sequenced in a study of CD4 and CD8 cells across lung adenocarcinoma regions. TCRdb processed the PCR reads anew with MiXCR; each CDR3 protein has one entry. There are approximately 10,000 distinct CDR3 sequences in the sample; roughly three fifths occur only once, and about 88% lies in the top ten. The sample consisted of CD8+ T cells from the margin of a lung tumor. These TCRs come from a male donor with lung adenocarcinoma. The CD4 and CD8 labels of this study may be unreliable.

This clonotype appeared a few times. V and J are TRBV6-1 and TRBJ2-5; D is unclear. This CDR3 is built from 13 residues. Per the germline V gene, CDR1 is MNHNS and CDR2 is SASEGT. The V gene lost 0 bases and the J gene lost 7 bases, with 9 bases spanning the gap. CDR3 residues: CASSEAREATQYF. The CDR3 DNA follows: TGTGCCAGCAGTGAAGCGCGAGAGGCGACCCAGTACTTC.

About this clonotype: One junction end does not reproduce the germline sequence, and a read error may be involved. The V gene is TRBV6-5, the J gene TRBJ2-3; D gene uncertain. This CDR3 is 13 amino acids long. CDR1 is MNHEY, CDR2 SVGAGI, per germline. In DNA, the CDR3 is TGTGCCAGCAGTTACAGGAACCCAGATACCCAGTACTTT. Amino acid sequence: CASSYRNPDTQYF.

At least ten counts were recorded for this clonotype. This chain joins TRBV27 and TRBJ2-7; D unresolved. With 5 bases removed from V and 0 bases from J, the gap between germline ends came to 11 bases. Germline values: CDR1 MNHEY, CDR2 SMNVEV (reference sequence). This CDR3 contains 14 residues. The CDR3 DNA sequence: TGTGCCAGCAGTCCCCGGGCCGGCTCCTACGAGCAGTACTTC. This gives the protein CASSPRAGSYEQYF.

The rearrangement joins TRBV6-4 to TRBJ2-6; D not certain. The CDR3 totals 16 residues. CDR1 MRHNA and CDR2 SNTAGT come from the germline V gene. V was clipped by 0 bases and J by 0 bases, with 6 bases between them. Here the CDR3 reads CASSDSHHSGANVLTF. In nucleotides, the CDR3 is TGTGCCAGCAGTGACTCACACCACTCTGGGGCCAACGTCCTGACTTTC.

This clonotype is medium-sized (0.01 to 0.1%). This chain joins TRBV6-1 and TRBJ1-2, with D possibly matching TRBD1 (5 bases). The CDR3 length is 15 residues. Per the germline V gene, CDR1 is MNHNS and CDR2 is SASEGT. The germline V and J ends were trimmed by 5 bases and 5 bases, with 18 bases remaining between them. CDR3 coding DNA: TGTGCCAGCAGTCCCCAGGGCTCCGGCTCATATGGCTACACCTTC. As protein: CASSPQGSGSYGYTF.

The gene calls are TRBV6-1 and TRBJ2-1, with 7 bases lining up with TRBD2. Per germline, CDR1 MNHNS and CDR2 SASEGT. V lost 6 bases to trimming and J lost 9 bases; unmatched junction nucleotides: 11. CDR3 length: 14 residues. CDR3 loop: CASRREGRFSEQFF. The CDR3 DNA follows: TGTGCCAGCAGGAGGGAGGGCCGTTTTAGTGAGCAGTTCTTC.

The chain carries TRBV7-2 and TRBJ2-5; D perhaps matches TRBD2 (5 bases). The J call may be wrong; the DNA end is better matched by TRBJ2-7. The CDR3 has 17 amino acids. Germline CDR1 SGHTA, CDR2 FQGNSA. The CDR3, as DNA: TGTGCCAGCAGCTTAGTCGCGGGCACACCCGATTTCTACGAGCAGTACTTC. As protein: CASSLVAGTPDFYEQYF.

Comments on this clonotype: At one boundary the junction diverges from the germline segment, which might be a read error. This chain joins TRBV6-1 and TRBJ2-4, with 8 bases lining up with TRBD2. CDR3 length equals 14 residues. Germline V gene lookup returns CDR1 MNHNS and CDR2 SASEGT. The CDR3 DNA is TGCGCCAGCAGGGGAGCGGGAGCCAAAGATACGCAGTATTTC. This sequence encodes CASRGAGAKDTQYF.

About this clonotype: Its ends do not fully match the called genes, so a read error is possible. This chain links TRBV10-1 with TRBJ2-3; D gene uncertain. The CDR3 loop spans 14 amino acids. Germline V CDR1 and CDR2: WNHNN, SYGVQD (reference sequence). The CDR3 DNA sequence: TGCGCCAACAGTGAGTCGACTCTGGGGGATACGCAGTATTTT. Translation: CANSESTLGDTQYF.

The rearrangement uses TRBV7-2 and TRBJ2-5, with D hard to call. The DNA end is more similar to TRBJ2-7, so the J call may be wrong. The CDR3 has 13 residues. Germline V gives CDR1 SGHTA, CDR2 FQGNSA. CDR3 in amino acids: CASSPKVGSEQYF. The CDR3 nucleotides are TGTGCCAGCAGCCCCAAAGTGGGTTCCGAGCAGTACTTC.

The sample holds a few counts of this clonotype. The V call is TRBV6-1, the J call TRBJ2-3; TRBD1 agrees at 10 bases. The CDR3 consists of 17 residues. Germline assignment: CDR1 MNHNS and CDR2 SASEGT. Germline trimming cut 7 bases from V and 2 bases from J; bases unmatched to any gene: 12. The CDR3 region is CASKRQGATFTTDTQYF. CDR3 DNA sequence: TGTGCCAGCAAGAGACAGGGGGCTACCTTTACCACAGATACGCAGTATTTT.

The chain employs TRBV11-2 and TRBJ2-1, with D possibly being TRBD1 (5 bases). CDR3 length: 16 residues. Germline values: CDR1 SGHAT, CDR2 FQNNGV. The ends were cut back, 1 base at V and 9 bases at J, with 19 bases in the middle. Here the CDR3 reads CASSLGGPRAVVEQFF. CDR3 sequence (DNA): TGTGCCAGCAGCTTAGGGGGCCCACGAGCTGTCGTTGAGCAGTTCTTC.

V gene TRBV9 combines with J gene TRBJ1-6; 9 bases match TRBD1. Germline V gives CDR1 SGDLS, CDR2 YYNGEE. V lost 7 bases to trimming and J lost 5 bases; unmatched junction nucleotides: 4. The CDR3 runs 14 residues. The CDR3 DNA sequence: TGTGCCAGCGGGAGGACAGGGGATAATTCACCCCTCCACTTT. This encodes CASGRTGDNSPLHF.

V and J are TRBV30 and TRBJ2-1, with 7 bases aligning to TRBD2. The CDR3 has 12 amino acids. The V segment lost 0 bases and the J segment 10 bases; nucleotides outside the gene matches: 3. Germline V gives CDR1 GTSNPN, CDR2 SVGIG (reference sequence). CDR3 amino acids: CAWSVTGREQFF. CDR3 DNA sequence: TGTGCCTGGAGTGTAACCGGGAGGGAGCAGTTCTTC.

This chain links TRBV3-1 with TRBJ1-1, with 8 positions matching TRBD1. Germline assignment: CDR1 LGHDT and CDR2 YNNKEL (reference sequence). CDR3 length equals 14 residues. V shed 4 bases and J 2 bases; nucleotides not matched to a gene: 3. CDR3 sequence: CASSLGQGNTEAFF. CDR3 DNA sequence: TGTGCCAGCAGCCTCGGACAGGGAAACACTGAAGCTTTCTTT.

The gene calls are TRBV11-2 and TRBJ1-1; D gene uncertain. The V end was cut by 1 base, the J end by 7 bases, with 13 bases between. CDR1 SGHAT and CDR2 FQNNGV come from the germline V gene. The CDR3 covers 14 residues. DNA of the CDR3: TGTGCCAGCAGCTTAGTTATCCAAGGAGTTGAAGCTTTCTTT. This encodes CASSLVIQGVEAFF. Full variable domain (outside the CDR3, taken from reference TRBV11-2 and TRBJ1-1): EAGVAQSPRYKIIEKRQSVAFWCNPISGHATLYWYQQILGQGPKLLIQFQNNGVVDDSQLPKDRFSAERLKGVDSTLKIQPAKLEDSAVYLCASSLVIQGVEAFFGQGTRLTVV.

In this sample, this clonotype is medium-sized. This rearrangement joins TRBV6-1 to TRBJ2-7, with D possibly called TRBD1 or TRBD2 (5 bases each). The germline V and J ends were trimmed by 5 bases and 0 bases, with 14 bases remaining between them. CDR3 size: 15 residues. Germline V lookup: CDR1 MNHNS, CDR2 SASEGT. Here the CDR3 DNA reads TGTGCCAGCAGTATCCGGGGACCAAGCTCCTACGAGCAGTACTTC. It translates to CASSIRGPSSYEQYF.

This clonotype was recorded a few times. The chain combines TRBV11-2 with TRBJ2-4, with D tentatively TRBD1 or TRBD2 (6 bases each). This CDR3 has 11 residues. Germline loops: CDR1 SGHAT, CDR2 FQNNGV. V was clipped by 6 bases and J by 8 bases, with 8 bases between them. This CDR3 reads CASREGDIQYF. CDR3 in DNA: TGTGCCAGCAGGGAGGGGGACATTCAGTACTTC.

The DNA for the CDR3 is TGTGCCACCTTGGGACGGAATAGCTCTGGAAACACCATATATTTT. As protein: CATLGRNSSGNTIYF. This chain connects TRBV10-3 to TRBJ1-3, with a tentative D call TRBD1 (5 bases). The V end lost 10 bases, the J end lost 0 bases, and 16 bases lay between the germline ends. This CDR3 is 15 amino acids long. Germline V gene lookup returns CDR1 ENHRY and CDR2 SYGVKD.

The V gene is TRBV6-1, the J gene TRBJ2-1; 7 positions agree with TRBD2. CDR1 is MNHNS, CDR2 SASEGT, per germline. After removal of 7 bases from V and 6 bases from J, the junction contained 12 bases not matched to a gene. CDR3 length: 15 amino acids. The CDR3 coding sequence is TGTGCCAGCAACTTCGAGCTAGCGGTATCCAATGAGCAGTTCTTC. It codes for CASNFELAVSNEQFF.

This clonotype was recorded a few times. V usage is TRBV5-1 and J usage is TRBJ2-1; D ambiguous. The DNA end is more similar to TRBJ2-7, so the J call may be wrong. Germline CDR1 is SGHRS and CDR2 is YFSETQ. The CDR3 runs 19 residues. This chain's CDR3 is CASSLRVSFGPGPSYEQYF. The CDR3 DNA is TGCGCCAGCAGCTTGAGGGTTAGTTTTGGGCCAGGTCCGTCCTACGAGCAGTACTTC.